The 14 T cell receptor beta chains below were found in one sample sequenced in a study of regulatory and conventional T cells in RAG deficiency. Only in-frame clones appear in the TCRdb table, and some are missing; sequencing was by immunoSEQ multiplex PCR. Found here are under 45,000 clones, about 76% of them singletons; the top ten hold 3.4%. Blood CD4+ CD25-low CD127-high conventional T cells supplied the genomic DNA template. The same sample was also used in a study of regulatory T cells. This second study notes: The primer mix had 52 TRBV and 13 TRBJ primers.

The material sequenced was CD4+ effector T cells sorted from blood. Receptors originate from a human donor in good health.

This clone was seen just once. V is TRBV10-3 and J is TRBJ2-3; maybe TRBD2 (5 bases). This CDR3 has 12 amino acids. V lost 5 bases to trimming and J lost 6 bases, with 9 bases between them. Per the germline V gene, CDR1 is ENHRY and CDR2 is SYGVKD. CDR3 protein: CAISIRGDTQYF. CDR3 DNA sequence: TGTGCCATCAGTATCCGCGGGGATACGCAGTATTTT.

The sample holds a few counts of this clone. The chain is built from TRBV6-1 and TRBJ2-1, with unresolved D. CDR1 and CDR2 from the germline V gene are MNHNS and SASEGT. This CDR3 is built from 14 residues. With 2 bases removed from V and 4 bases from J, the gap between germline ends came to 9 bases. The CDR3 nucleotides read TGTGCCAGCAGTGAAATTCCGGGTTACAATGAGCAGTTCTTC. It translates to CASSEIPGYNEQFF.

This rearrangement joins TRBV5-3 to TRBJ1-2, with 9 bases aligning to TRBD1. TRBV5-3 counts as an open reading frame of uncertain function. The CDR3 has 13 amino acids. J lost 8 bases, V lost 4 bases, and 6 bases had no gene match. The CDR3 sequence is CARSTGQGPGYTF. DNA for the CDR3: TGTGCCAGAAGCACGGGACAGGGCCCCGGCTACACCTTC.

The V and J genes are TRBV30 and TRBJ1-2, with 8 positions matching TRBD1. Looked up from germline, CDR1 is GTSNPN and CDR2 is SVGIG (reference sequence). The CDR3 has 14 residues. V dropped 2 bases and J dropped 7; count of bases not matched to a gene: 9. CDR3 residues: CAWSNPGGLSGYTF. CDR3 nucleotides: TGTGCCTGGAGTAACCCAGGGGGCCTAAGTGGCTACACCTTC. The full variable domain, its missing parts supplied by reference TRBV30 and TRBJ1-2, is SQTIHQWPATLVQPVGSPLSLECTVEGTSNPNLYWYRQAAGRGLQLLFYSVGIGQISSEVPQNLSASRPQDRQFILSSKKLLLSDSGFYLCAWSNPGGLSGYTFGSGTRLTVV.

V is TRBV7-2 and J is TRBJ2-5; TRBD2 agrees at 12 bases. The CDR3 is 15 residues long. CDR1 and CDR2 (germline): SGHTA, FQGNSA. Unmatched junction bases numbered 4, after V lost 5 bases and J lost 3 bases. This CDR3 is CASSGRTSGEETQYF. The CDR3 DNA sequence: TGTGCCAGCAGCGGCCGGACTAGCGGGGAAGAGACCCAGTACTTC.

V gene TRBV27 combines with J gene TRBJ2-2; possible D gene TRBD2, 6 bases. CDR1 MNHEY and CDR2 SMNVEV come from the germline V gene (reference sequence). The CDR3 is made up of 14 amino acids. V was trimmed by 7 bases and J by 3 bases, leaving 12 bases between them. The CDR3 is CASTISGDTGELFF. The DNA of the CDR3 is TGTGCCAGCACCATTAGCGGAGACACCGGGGAGCTGTTTTTT.

The chain employs TRBV29-1 and TRBJ1-1; D unclear. V dropped 6 bases and J dropped 0 bases, with 2 bases sitting between them. Germline-derived CDR1 and CDR2 are SQVTM and ANQGSEA. The CDR3 is 10 amino acids. CDR3 in amino acids: CSVVNTEAFF. The CDR3 nucleotides are TGCAGCGTGGTGAACACTGAAGCTTTCTTT.

The rearrangement links TRBV6-1 to TRBJ2-3; 10 nucleotides line up with TRBD2. Germline V gene sequence: CDR1 MNHNS, CDR2 SASEGT. J gave up 7 bases and V 2 bases, and 6 bases lay outside the gene matches. This CDR3 spans 15 amino acids. This CDR3 reads CASSETAGGLNTQYF. CDR3 bases: TGTGCCAGCAGTGAAACAGCGGGGGGGCTAAATACGCAGTATTTT.

The chain carries TRBV5-1 and TRBJ1-2; no definite D call. The CDR3 is made up of 14 amino acids. Trimming cost V 6 bases and J 7 bases, with 19 bases left between them. Germline V gene lookup returns CDR1 SGHRS and CDR2 YFSETQ. The CDR3 region has the DNA TGCGCCAGCACTCTCCACGGGGTGTCGGGTGGCTACACCTTC. It is translated as CASTLHGVSGGYTF.

The chain uses TRBV7-9 and TRBJ2-1; no clear D gene. The germline V gene encodes CDR1 SEHNR and CDR2 FQNEAQ (reference sequence). V lost 7 bases, J lost 2 bases, and 15 bases lay in between. This CDR3 has 15 amino acids. The CDR3 DNA reads as TGTGCCAGCAACCGACTTGGACGGGCCTACAATGAGCAGTTCTTC. Translating gives CASNRLGRAYNEQFF.

The rearrangement joins TRBV7-6 to TRBJ2-5, with D possibly being TRBD2 (6 bases). Germline loops: CDR1 SGHVS, CDR2 FNYEAQ. This CDR3 comprises 13 residues. The ends were cut back, 4 bases at V and 3 bases at J, with 9 bases in the middle. CDR3 in amino acids: CASSWGLKETQYF. CDR3 DNA sequence: TGTGCCAGCAGCTGGGGACTCAAAGAGACCCAGTACTTC.

The chain uses TRBV5-4 and TRBJ2-1; either TRBD1 or TRBD2 may supply D (6 bases each). The CDR3 extends over 16 amino acids. V was cut by 3 bases and J by 0 bases, with 13 bases left in between. CDR1 and CDR2 from the germline V gene are SGHNT and YYREEE (reference sequence). CDR3 residues: CASSSGDTRSYNEQFF. The CDR3 DNA reads as TGTGCCAGCAGCTCGGGGGACACCCGCTCCTACAATGAGCAGTTCTTC.

The chain carries TRBV7-9 and TRBJ1-2; 7 bases map to TRBD1. J gave up 9 bases and V 1 base, and 8 bases lay outside the gene matches. The CDR3 has 14 residues. The germline V gene encodes CDR1 SEHNR and CDR2 FQNEAQ (reference sequence). CDR3 amino acids: CASSLGRTGGRYTF. In nucleotides, the CDR3 is TGTGCCAGCAGCTTAGGGCGGACAGGAGGGCGCTACACCTTC.

V gene TRBV19 combines with J gene TRBJ1-1; 7 bases line up with TRBD1. The CDR3 has 17 residues. Germline CDR1 and CDR2: LNHDA and SQIVND (reference sequence). The V segment lost 6 bases and the J segment 4 bases; nucleotides outside the gene matches: 17. The CDR3, as DNA: TGTGCCAGTAGCTTTATTCCCCCCGGCAGGGGGGGCACTGAAGCTTTCTTT. Protein sequence: CASSFIPPGRGGTEAFF.